This TCR beta chain is drawn from a study of control samples from healthy donors and cancer patients (dated by TCRdb to about 2020). Comment on this clone: No antigen is known for it. No base quality values were provided; no much bigger clone lies one nucleotide off.

Reading from cysteine to phenylalanine, the CDR3 counts 12 amino acids. The only DNA kept is the CDR3, 36 bases in frame from the first base. Based on the germline V gene, the CDR1 and CDR2 sequences are SNHLY and FYNNEI. A distance of 5 bases separates the germline ends of V and J, which lose 5 bases and 4 bases respectively. Libraries were built with the immunoSEQ multiplex PCR assay. TCRdb took this table from immuneACCESS and kept in-frame rearrangements with V and J called. Such tables lack part of the clones; where checked against another copy, unresolved V genes explain under half of the gap, and the rest is unexplained. In this sample the table shows some 150,000 clones, around 96% of which occur a single time. The ten largest clones add up to approximately 0.93% of the sample.

In this chain, TRBV2 is recombined with TRBJ1-4; confidence is insufficient to name the D gene. This clonotype was sampled from a woman aged 30 to 39 in good health. The material sequenced was blood. The DNA reads TGTGCCAGCAGTTTTAATAATGAAAAACTGTTTTTT. Its translation is CASSFNNEKLFF.